The next 3 T cell receptor beta chains were all read from a single sample in a study of T cells in Graves' hyperthyroidism and ophthalmopathy. TCR beta CDR3 region amplification was performed from RNA transcripts. RT-PCR in the first round (using the HTBI primer set) targeted the TCR CDR3. TCRdb recomputed calls from the multiplex PCR reads with MiXCR, one row per CDR3 protein. The repertoire holds approximately 420,000 distinct CDR3 sequences, with roughly an eighth as singletons. Specimen: blood. The origin of the receptors is a young woman with Graves' hyperthyroidism.

The chain employs TRBV12-3 or TRBV12-4 and TRBJ2-5; D may correspond to TRBD1 or TRBD2 (5 bases each). With 7 bases removed from V and 5 bases from J, the gap between germline ends came to 14 bases. The CDR3 spans 13 residues. The CDR3, as DNA: TGTGCCAGCACCCCGAGGGGCGGGGAGACCCAGTACTTC. It codes for CASTPRGGETQYF.

This chain links TRBV9 with TRBJ1-1; the D is unclear. CDR3 length: 14 residues. The V end was cut by 4 bases, the J end by 3 bases, with 13 bases between. The germline CDR1 and CDR2 sequences are SGDLS and YYNGEE. The CDR3 DNA is TGTGCCAGCAGCCGGAGGGTCGAGGACACTGAAGCTTTCTTT. It is translated as CASSRRVEDTEAFF.

This clonotype showed up many times. J is TRBJ2-7 and V is TRBV6-1, with a possible D match to TRBD1 (6 bases). CDR1 and CDR2 from the germline V gene are MNHNS and SASEGT. The CDR3 has 15 amino acids. The germline V and J ends were trimmed by 6 bases and 4 bases, with 19 bases remaining between them. In nucleotides, the CDR3 is TGTGCCAGCAGCGACCCCCCCGAGGACAGATACGAGCAGTACTTC. The encoded protein is CASSDPPEDRYEQYF.